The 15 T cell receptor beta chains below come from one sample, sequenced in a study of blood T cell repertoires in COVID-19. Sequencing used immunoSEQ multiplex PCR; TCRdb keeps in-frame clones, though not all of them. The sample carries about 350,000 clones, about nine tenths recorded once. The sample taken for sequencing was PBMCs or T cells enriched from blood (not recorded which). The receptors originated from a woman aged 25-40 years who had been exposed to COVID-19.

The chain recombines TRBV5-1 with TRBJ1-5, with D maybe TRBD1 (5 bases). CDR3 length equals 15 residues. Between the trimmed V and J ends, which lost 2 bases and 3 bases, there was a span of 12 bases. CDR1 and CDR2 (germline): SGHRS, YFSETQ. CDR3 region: CASSFGTQDNQPQHF. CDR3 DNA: TGCGCCAGCAGCTTCGGGACTCAGGACAATCAGCCCCAGCATTTT.

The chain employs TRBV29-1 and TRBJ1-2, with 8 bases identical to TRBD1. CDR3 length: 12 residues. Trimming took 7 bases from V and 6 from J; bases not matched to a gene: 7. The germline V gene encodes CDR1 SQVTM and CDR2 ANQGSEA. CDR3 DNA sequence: TGCAGCGGGCAGGACAGGGTCCATGGCTACACCTTC. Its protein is CSGQDRVHGYTF.

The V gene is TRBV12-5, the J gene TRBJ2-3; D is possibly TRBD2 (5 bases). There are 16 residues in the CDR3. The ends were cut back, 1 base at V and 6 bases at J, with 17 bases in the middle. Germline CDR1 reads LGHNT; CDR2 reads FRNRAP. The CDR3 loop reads CASGLGTGSGLDTQYF. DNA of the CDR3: TGTGCTAGTGGTTTGGGGACGGGTTCGGGGTTGGATACGCAGTATTTT.

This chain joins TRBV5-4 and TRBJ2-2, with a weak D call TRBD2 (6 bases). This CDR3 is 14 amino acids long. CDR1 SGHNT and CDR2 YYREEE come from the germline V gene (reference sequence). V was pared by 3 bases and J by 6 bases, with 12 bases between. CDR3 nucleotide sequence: TGTGCCAGCAGCTACCCCGGAGGGGCCGGGGAGCTGTTTTTT. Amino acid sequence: CASSYPGGAGELFF.

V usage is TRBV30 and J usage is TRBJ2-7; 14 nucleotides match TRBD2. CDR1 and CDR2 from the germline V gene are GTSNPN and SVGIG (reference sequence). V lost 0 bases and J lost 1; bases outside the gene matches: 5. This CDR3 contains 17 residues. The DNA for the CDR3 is TGTGCCTGGAGTGTACAAAGGACTAGCGGGAGGTCCTACGAGCAGTACTTC. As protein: CAWSVQRTSGRSYEQYF.

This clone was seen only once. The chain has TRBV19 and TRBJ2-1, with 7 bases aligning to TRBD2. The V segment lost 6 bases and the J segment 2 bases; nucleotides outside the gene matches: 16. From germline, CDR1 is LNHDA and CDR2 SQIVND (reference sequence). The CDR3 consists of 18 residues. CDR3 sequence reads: CASRDLGRAAGAYNEQFF. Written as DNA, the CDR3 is TGTGCCAGTAGAGACCTGGGGAGGGCGGCGGGGGCCTACAATGAGCAGTTCTTC.

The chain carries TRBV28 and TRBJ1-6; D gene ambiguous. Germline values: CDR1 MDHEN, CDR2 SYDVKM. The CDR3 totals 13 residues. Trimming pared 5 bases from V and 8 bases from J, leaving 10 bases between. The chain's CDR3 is CASSLQFDSPLHF. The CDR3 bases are TGTGCCAGCAGTCTCCAGTTTGATTCACCCCTCCACTTT.

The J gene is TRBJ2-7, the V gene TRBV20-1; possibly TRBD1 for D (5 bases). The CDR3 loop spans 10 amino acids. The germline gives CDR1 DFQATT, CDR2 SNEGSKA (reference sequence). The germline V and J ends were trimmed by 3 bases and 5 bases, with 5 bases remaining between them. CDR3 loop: CSARDNEQYF. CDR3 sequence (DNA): TGCAGTGCTAGGGACAACGAGCAGTACTTC.

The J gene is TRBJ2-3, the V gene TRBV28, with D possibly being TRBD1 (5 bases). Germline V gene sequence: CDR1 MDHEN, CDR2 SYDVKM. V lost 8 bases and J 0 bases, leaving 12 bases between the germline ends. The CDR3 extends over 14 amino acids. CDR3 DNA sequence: TGTGCCAGCCCCCCGGACACCAGCACAGATACGCAGTATTTT. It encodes CASPPDTSTDTQYF.

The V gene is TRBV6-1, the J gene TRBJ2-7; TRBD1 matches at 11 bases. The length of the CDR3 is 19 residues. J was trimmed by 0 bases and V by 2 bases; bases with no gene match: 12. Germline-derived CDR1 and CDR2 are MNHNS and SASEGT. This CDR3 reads CASSEIPSGTGGVSYEQYF. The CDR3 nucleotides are TGTGCCAGCAGTGAAATCCCCTCTGGGACAGGGGGGGTCTCCTACGAGCAGTACTTC.

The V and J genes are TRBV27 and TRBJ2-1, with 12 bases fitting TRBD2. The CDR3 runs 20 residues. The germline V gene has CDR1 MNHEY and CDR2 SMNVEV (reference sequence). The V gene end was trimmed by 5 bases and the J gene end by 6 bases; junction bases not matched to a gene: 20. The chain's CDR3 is CASSPGLRGTGLAGTNEQFF. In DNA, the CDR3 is TGTGCCAGCAGTCCAGGTTTGCGGGGGACCGGACTAGCGGGGACCAATGAGCAGTTCTTC.

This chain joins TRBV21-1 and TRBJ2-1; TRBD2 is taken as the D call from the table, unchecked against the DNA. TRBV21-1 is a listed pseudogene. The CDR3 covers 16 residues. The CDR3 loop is CASSKEGGGPNNEQFF. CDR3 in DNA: TGTGCCAGCAGCAAAGAAGGCGGGGGCCCCAACAATGAGCAGTTCTTC.

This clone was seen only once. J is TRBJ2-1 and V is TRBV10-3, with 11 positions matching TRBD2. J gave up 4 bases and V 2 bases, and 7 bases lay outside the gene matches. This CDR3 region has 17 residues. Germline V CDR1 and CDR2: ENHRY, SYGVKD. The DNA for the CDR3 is TGTGCCATCAGTGAGGGGAAACTAGCGGGAGTTTACAATGAGCAGTTCTTC. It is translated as CAISEGKLAGVYNEQFF.

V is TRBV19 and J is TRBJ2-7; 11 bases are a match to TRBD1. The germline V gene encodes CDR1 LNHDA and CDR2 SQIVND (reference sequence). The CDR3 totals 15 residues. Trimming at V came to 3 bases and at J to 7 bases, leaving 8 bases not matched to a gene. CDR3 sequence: CASSMYGQGAWEQYF. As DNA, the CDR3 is TGTGCCAGTAGTATGTACGGACAGGGGGCCTGGGAGCAGTACTTC.

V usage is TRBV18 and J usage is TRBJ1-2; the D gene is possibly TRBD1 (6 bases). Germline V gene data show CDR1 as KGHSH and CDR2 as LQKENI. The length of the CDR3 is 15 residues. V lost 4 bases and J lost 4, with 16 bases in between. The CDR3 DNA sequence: TGTGCCAGCTCACTAGAACAGGGCACCCTCTATGGCTACACCTTC. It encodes CASSLEQGTLYGYTF.